This entry is about one TCR beta chain. This sample was included in a study of blood T cell repertoires in COVID-19. Study-level background: PBMCs, B-cell-depleted T cells, or T cells provided the cDNA or gDNA that made up the material.

The method was immunoSEQ multiplex PCR; TCRdb's version includes in-frame clones alone and lacks a portion of them. The repertoire holds roughly 43,000 clones, with approximately 90% as singletons. The junction had 24 bases not matched to a gene; V was cut back by 8 bases and J by 7 bases. Germline V gene sequence: CDR1 SGDLS, CDR2 YYNGEE. The CDR3 totals 19 residues. This clonotype originated in a human donor in a cohort sampled during active COVID-19. The chain recombines TRBV9 with TRBJ1-6, with 7 bases aligning to TRBD1. The sequenced material came from peripheral blood. Written as DNA, the CDR3 is TGTGCCAGGAAGCCTTTACAGTCAGGTAGGGGACAGCCGAATTCACCCCTCCACTTT. It codes for CARKPLQSGRGQPNSPLHF.